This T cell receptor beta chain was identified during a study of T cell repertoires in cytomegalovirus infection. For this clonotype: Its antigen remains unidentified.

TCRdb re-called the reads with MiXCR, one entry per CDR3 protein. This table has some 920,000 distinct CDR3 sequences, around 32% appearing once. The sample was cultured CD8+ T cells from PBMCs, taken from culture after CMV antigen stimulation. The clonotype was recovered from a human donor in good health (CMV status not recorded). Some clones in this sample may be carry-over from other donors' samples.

CDR3 region: CASAPLPGAHGAFF. CDR3 coding DNA: TGTGCCAGCGCCCCGTTGCCGGGGGCCCATGGAGCTTTCTTT. The rearrangement joins TRBV6-5 to TRBJ1-1; a weak D match, TRBD1 (6 bases). The CDR3 loop spans 14 amino acids. Per germline, CDR1 MNHEY and CDR2 SVGAGI. Trimming removed 8 bases at V and 10 bases at J, with 23 bases between.